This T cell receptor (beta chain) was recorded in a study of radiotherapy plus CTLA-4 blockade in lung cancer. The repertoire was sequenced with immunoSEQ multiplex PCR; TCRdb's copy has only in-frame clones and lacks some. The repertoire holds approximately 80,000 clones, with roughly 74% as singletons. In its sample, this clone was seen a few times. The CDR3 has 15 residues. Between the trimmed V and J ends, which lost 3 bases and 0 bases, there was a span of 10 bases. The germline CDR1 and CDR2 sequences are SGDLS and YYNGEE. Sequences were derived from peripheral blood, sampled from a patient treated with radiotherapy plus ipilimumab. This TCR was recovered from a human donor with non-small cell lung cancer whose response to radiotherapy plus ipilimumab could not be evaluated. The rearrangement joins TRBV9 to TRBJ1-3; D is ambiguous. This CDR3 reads CASSELHGSGNTIYF. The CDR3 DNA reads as TGTGCCAGCAGCGAACTCCATGGCTCTGGAAACACCATATATTTT. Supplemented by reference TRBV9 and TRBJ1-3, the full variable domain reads DSGVTQTPKHLITATGQRVTLRCSPRSGDLSVYWYQQSLDQGLQFLIQYYNGEERAKGNILERFSAQQFPDLHSELNLSSLELGDSALYFCASSELHGSGNTIYFGEGSWLTVV.